This passage covers 32 T cell receptor beta chains from one sample sequenced in a study of blood T cell repertoires in COVID-19. This table comes from immunoSEQ multiplex PCR, and its TCRdb copy is limited to in-frame clones, with some not included. The data contain about 110,000 clones, around 76% of them singletons. Sequencing was performed on peripheral blood. All receptors derive from a woman at least 80 years old with acute or convalescent COVID-19.

This clone was picked up one time. This chain uses TRBV27 with TRBJ1-1; TRBD1 matches 8 bases. With V trimmed by 5 bases and J by 12 bases, 8 bases remained unmatched. This CDR3 comprises 12 residues. CDR1 is MNHEY and CDR2 is SMNVEV in the germline V gene (reference sequence). The CDR3 DNA reads as TGTGCCAGCAGTGCGTGGACAGGGTCTACTTTCTTT. It encodes CASSAWTGSTFF.

This clone was observed a few times. The chain uses TRBV29-1 and TRBJ2-2; TRBD1 is a possible D gene (6 bases). Looked up from germline, CDR1 is SQVTM and CDR2 is ANQGSEA. V lost 3 bases and J 5 bases, leaving 22 bases between the germline ends. The CDR3 has 17 amino acids. The CDR3 sequence is CSVDRRWGQGSTGELFF. The CDR3 DNA follows: TGCAGCGTTGATCGAAGGTGGGGGCAGGGGAGTACCGGGGAGCTGTTTTTT.

The chain links TRBV11-2 to TRBJ2-7; 7 nucleotides match TRBD2. CDR1 SGHAT and CDR2 FQNNGV come from the germline V gene. V gave up 3 bases and J gave up 1 base; unmatched junction bases: 3. The CDR3 spans 14 residues. In nucleotides, the CDR3 is TGTGCCAGCAGCTTGGGGGAGGGGTCCTACGAGCAGTACTTC. It translates to CASSLGEGSYEQYF.

This clone has more than one count but fewer than ten. V is TRBV18 and J is TRBJ2-3; 10 bases are shared with TRBD2. The CDR3 totals 17 residues. Germline V CDR1 and CDR2: KGHSH, LQKENI. Germline trimming cut 3 bases from V and 4 bases from J; bases unmatched to any gene: 10. The CDR3 bases are TGTGCCAGCTCACCCAGTCGGGCTAGCGGGGGAGCAGATACGCAGTATTTT. The encoded protein is CASSPSRASGGADTQYF.

The J gene is TRBJ1-2, the V gene TRBV11-2; maybe TRBD1 (6 bases). Germline V gene data show CDR1 as SGHAT and CDR2 as FQNNGV. This CDR3 spans 12 amino acids. V was shortened by 8 bases and J by 4 bases, with 11 bases between the two germline ends. CDR3: CASRSRGYGYTF. DNA of the CDR3: TGTGCCAGCCGCAGCAGGGGCTATGGCTACACCTTC. Combining the CDR3 with reference TRBV11-2 and TRBJ1-2 gives the whole variable domain EAGVAQSPRYKIIEKRQSVAFWCNPISGHATLYWYQQILGQGPKLLIQFQNNGVVDDSQLPKDRFSAERLKGVDSTLKIQPAKLEDSAVYLCASRSRGYGYTFGSGTRLTVV.

The V call is TRBV12-3 or TRBV12-4, the J call TRBJ2-3; unclear D gene. The CDR3 consists of 12 residues. V was trimmed by 2 bases and J by 6 bases, leaving 6 bases between them. CDR3 loop: CASSLSRDTQYF. The CDR3 DNA follows: TGTGCCAGCAGTTTATCTAGGGATACGCAGTATTTT.

The chain combines TRBV3-1 (or the pseudogene TRBV3-2) with TRBJ1-5, with 7 nucleotides matching TRBD1. The CDR3 has 15 residues. The germline V gene encodes CDR1 LGHDT and CDR2 YNNKEL (reference sequence). The V gene end was trimmed by 5 bases and the J gene end by 6 bases; junction bases not matched to a gene: 10. The CDR3 DNA is TGTGCCAGCAGCTACGGGAGGGGGCAGGGTCAGCCCCAGCATTTT. Encoded protein: CASSYGRGQGQPQHF.

This sequence joins TRBV4-2 and TRBJ2-3; 14 nucleotides line up with TRBD2. Germline V gene lookup returns CDR1 LGHNA and CDR2 YNFKEQ. The V segment lost 0 bases and the J segment 4 bases; nucleotides outside the gene matches: 9. CDR3 length equals 19 residues. In nucleotides, the CDR3 is TGTGCCAGCAGCCAAGAGTCGACTAGCGGGGGGGCTTCAGCAGATACGCAGTATTTT. It specifies CASSQESTSGGASADTQYF.

V and J are TRBV5-6 and TRBJ1-6; D might be TRBD1 (5 bases). Germline-derived CDR1 and CDR2 are SGHDT and YYEEEE. The CDR3 runs 14 residues. The germline V and J ends were trimmed by 0 bases and 8 bases, with 9 bases remaining between them. The DNA for the CDR3 is TGTGCCAGCAGCTTGGTTAGGGGTGATTCACCCCTCCACTTT. Translating gives CASSLVRGDSPLHF.

The gene calls are TRBV10-3 and TRBJ2-1, with 8 nucleotides matching TRBD2. CDR3 length equals 14 residues. V shed 2 bases, J shed 6 bases, and the junction held 3 bases outside the gene matches. Germline lookup yields CDR1 ENHRY and CDR2 SYGVKD. CDR3 in DNA: TGTGCCATCAGTGAGCAGCGGGGGCCCAATGAGCAGTTCTTC. Amino acids: CAISEQRGPNEQFF.

CDR3 sequence: CASSYSGYYGYTF. For the CDR3, the DNA is TGTGCCAGCAGTTACTCCGGGTACTATGGCTACACCTTC. This sequence joins TRBV6-5 and TRBJ1-2; D is uncertain. V lost 0 bases and J 3 bases, leaving 5 bases between the germline ends. The CDR3 length is 13 residues. Germline CDR1 reads MNHEY; CDR2 reads SVGAGI.

This chain connects TRBV6-4 to TRBJ1-4; a possible D gene is TRBD1 (5 bases). Trimming removed 2 bases at V and 8 bases at J, with 21 bases between. The CDR3 runs to 17 residues. CDR1 is MRHNA and CDR2 is SNTAGT in the germline V gene. The CDR3 spells CASSDVFGHRVEEKLFF. In DNA form, the CDR3 reads TGTGCCAGCAGTGACGTATTCGGACACCGCGTAGAAGAAAAACTGTTTTTT.

The chain has TRBV5-6 and TRBJ2-1; perhaps TRBD2 as D (5 bases). Trimming removed 3 bases from V and 3 bases from J, with 16 bases in between. The germline CDR1 and CDR2 sequences are SGHDT and YYEEEE. The CDR3 consists of 16 residues. The CDR3 sequence: CASSSRTRESYNEQFF. In nucleotides, the CDR3 is TGTGCCAGCAGCTCCCGGACTCGCGAGAGCTACAATGAGCAGTTCTTC.

This clone was seen a single time. This chain links TRBV7-6 with TRBJ2-5; D might be TRBD1 (6 bases). The V end lost 4 bases, the J end lost 0 bases, and 15 bases lay between the germline ends. CDR1 and CDR2 from the germline V gene are SGHVS and FNYEAQ. This CDR3 is built from 16 residues. Here the CDR3 DNA reads TGTGCCAGCAGCTCCCGACAGGATCCGTACCAAGAGACCCAGTACTTC. Amino acid sequence: CASSSRQDPYQETQYF.

This clone showed up just once. The chain uses TRBV5-1 and TRBJ2-1; weak D call: TRBD1 (6 bases). Germline values: CDR1 SGHRS, CDR2 YFSETQ. V lost 4 bases and J lost 7, with 9 bases in between. CDR3 length: 12 amino acids. DNA for the CDR3: TGCGCCAGCAGCATACAGGGAAATGAGCAGTTCTTC. Its translation: CASSIQGNEQFF.

A single count supports this clone. The gene calls are TRBV19 and TRBJ1-3; TRBD1 agrees at 7 bases. V was pared by 7 bases and J by 2 bases, with 2 bases of the junction left unmatched. Germline V gene lookup returns CDR1 LNHDA and CDR2 SQIVND (reference sequence). CDR3 length: 13 amino acids. The CDR3, as DNA: TGTGCCAGTACCGGGACAGCTGGAAACACCATATATTTT. Translating gives CASTGTAGNTIYF.

This clone has just a few counts. This chain links TRBV27 with TRBJ2-7; possible D gene TRBD1, 5 bases. V shed 3 bases and J shed 2 bases, with 8 bases lying between them. The CDR3 spans 13 residues. Germline V gene sequence: CDR1 MNHEY, CDR2 SMNVEV (reference sequence). The DNA for the CDR3 is TGTGCCAGCAGTTTCCAGGGTCCCTACGAGCAGTACTTC. Translation gives CASSFQGPYEQYF.

This clone was detected only a few times. This chain uses TRBV11-1 with TRBJ1-2; TRBD1 aligns across 7 bases. In germline, CDR1 is SGHAT, CDR2 FQDESV (reference sequence). Trimming cost V 4 bases and J 7 bases; bases outside gene matches: 9. The CDR3 runs 14 residues. DNA for the CDR3: TGTGCCAGCAGCTACCGACAGGGTAGCGGTGGCTACACCTTC. Residues: CASSYRQGSGGYTF.

The chain has TRBV13 and TRBJ2-5; TRBD1 is a possible D gene (6 bases). The CDR3 is 15 amino acids. Trimming left V 2 bases short and J 1 base short, with 11 bases between. Germline V gene lookup returns CDR1 PRHDT and CDR2 FYEKMQ (reference sequence). The CDR3 DNA is TGTGCCAGCAGCTTACTTCAGGGGATCCAAGAGACCCAGTACTTC. Translation: CASSLLQGIQETQYF.

V gene TRBV19 combines with J gene TRBJ1-2, with 7 bases fitting TRBD1. The V segment lost 4 bases and the J segment 3 bases; nucleotides outside the gene matches: 5. Germline V gene lookup returns CDR1 LNHDA and CDR2 SQIVND (reference sequence). The CDR3 has 14 amino acids. The CDR3 DNA is TGTGCCAGTAGTAGACAGGGACCCGACTATGGCTACACCTTC. It specifies CASSRQGPDYGYTF.

V and J are TRBV6-4 and TRBJ2-1; maybe TRBD1 (7 bases). The V end lost 6 bases, the J end lost 2 bases, and 14 bases lay between the germline ends. Germline V CDR1 and CDR2: MRHNA, SNTAGT. The CDR3 runs to 15 residues. CDR3 residues: CASSSGGGPYNEQFF. CDR3 sequence (DNA): TGTGCCAGCAGCAGCGGAGGGGGCCCCTACAATGAGCAGTTCTTC.

The chain joins TRBV5-6 to TRBJ2-3; 11 bases agree with TRBD2. The CDR3 has 16 residues. Losses at the gene ends were 2 bases for V and 2 bases for J; bases not matched to a gene: 4. The germline V gene encodes CDR1 SGHDT and CDR2 YYEEEE. The CDR3 spells CASSLGTSGYTDTQYF. The CDR3 coding sequence is TGTGCCAGCAGCTTAGGGACTAGCGGTTACACAGATACGCAGTATTTT.

The chain has TRBV4-2 and TRBJ2-2; perhaps TRBD2 as D (6 bases). This CDR3 is 16 amino acids long. V gave up 0 bases and J gave up 1 base, with 9 bases separating them. The germline gives CDR1 LGHNA, CDR2 YNFKEQ. CDR3 in DNA: TGTGCCAGCAGCCAAGAAGAGGGAGGGAACACCGGGGAGCTGTTTTTT. This translates into CASSQEEGGNTGELFF.

The J gene is TRBJ1-1, the V gene TRBV27; D is unclear. Trimming took off 0 bases at V and 1 base at J, with 6 bases between the two ends. CDR1 is MNHEY and CDR2 is SMNVEV in the germline V gene (reference sequence). This CDR3 comprises 14 residues. CDR3 DNA: TGTGCCAGCAGTTTATCGGCTGCGAACACTGAAGCTTTCTTT. Amino acids: CASSLSAANTEAFF.

The CDR3 here is CASSIGSGVNTGELFF. In DNA, the CDR3 is TGTGCCAGCAGCATAGGATCCGGGGTGAACACCGGGGAGCTGTTTTTT. The V and J genes are TRBV5-6 and TRBJ2-2, with D perhaps TRBD2 (5 bases). There are 16 residues in the CDR3. Trimming took 4 bases from V and 1 from J, leaving 14 bases between them. CDR1 is SGHDT and CDR2 is YYEEEE in the germline V gene.

This clone was found once. The rearrangement joins TRBV19 to TRBJ2-1, with 9 bases that match TRBD2. V trimming: 1 base; J trimming: 9 bases; junction bases outside the gene matches: 10. The CDR3 has 16 amino acids. Germline CDR1 reads LNHDA; CDR2 reads SQIVND (reference sequence). CDR3 loop: CASSIGGRGLRGEQFF. The CDR3 bases are TGTGCCAGTAGTATAGGCGGGAGGGGACTCCGGGGTGAGCAGTTCTTC. The variable domain in full, with the rest retrieved from reference TRBV19 and TRBJ2-1, is DGGITQSPKYLFRKEGQNVTLSCEQNLNHDAMYWYRQDPGQGLRLIYYSQIVNDFQKGDIAEGYSVSREKKESFPLTVTSAQKNPTAFYLCASSIGGRGLRGEQFFGPGTRLTVL.

The gene calls are TRBV27 and TRBJ1-4; TRBD1 matches at 7 bases. Unmatched junction bases numbered 9, after V lost 5 bases and J lost 6 bases. The CDR3 has 15 amino acids. Germline V gene sequence: CDR1 MNHEY, CDR2 SMNVEV (reference sequence). The DNA for the CDR3 is TGTGCCAGCAGTCCCTTGGACAGGATGTATGAAAAACTGTTTTTT. This sequence encodes CASSPLDRMYEKLFF.

This clone was counted only a few times. This chain uses TRBV19 with TRBJ1-5; 9 bases fit TRBD1. V gave up 8 bases and J gave up 9 bases; unmatched junction bases: 11. Germline V gene lookup returns CDR1 LNHDA and CDR2 SQIVND (reference sequence). This CDR3 is 14 amino acids long. CDR3 loop: CASQPGGQGTPQHF. DNA for the CDR3: TGTGCCAGTCAACCAGGGGGACAGGGAACGCCCCAGCATTTT.

V and J are TRBV7-2 and TRBJ2-7; D is unclear. This CDR3 comprises 13 residues. Trimming stripped 2 bases from V and 2 bases from J, with 7 bases between. Germline V gives CDR1 SGHTA, CDR2 FQGNSA. The CDR3 nucleotides are TGTGCCAGCAGCTTACCACAGACCTACGAGCAGTACTTC. This gives the protein CASSLPQTYEQYF.

The chain uses TRBV5-1 and TRBJ1-1, with D possibly matching TRBD1 (5 bases). Germline V gene sequence: CDR1 SGHRS, CDR2 YFSETQ. The CDR3 sequence is 15 residues long. Between the trimmed V and J ends, which lost 3 bases and 6 bases, there was a span of 18 bases. CDR3 protein: CASSYLSGGTPEAFF. DNA for the CDR3: TGCGCCAGCAGCTACCTATCCGGGGGGACCCCTGAAGCTTTCTTT.

The J gene is TRBJ2-5, the V gene TRBV5-8; 9 nucleotides match TRBD2. CDR3 length equals 15 residues. The ends lost 0 bases at V and 5 bases at J; junction bases unmatched: 5. Looked up from germline, CDR1 is SGHTS and CDR2 is YDEGEE. CDR3 region: CASSLAGTSYETQYF. Written as DNA, the CDR3 is TGTGCCAGCAGCTTGGCTGGGACTAGCTATGAGACCCAGTACTTC. Drawing the rest from reference TRBV5-8 and TRBJ2-5, the complete variable domain is EAGVTQSPTHLIKTRGQQATLRCSPISGHTSVYWYQQALGLGLQFLLWYDEGEERNRGNFPPRFSGRQFPNYSSELNVNALELEDSALYLCASSLAGTSYETQYFGPGTRLLVL.

The gene calls are TRBV7-9 and TRBJ2-7; tentatively, D is TRBD1 (5 bases). CDR3 length: 13 amino acids. The germline gives CDR1 SEHNR, CDR2 FQNEAQ (reference sequence). Trimming cost V 0 bases and J 13 bases, with 16 bases left between them. The CDR3 bases are TGTGCCAGCAGCTTAGCGCCGGACAACCCAAACTACTTC. It yields the protein CASSLAPDNPNYF.